Below are 8 T cell receptor beta chains sequenced from a single sample in a study. TCRdb independently ran MiXCR on the 5' RACE reads; one entry per CDR3 protein. The table lists about 8,600 distinct CDR3 sequences, about a sixth of them singletons. Sequenced sample: memory CD4+ T cells sorted from blood. The subset is: memory CD4+ T cells, CD4+CD45RO+CD25-. These receptors were obtained from a female donor with breast cancer.

Comments on this clonotype: Since a much larger clone is just one base distant, this may be a read error. The rearrangement uses TRBV11-2 and TRBJ2-2; D may be TRBD2 (6 bases). V lost 5 bases to trimming and J lost 7 bases, with 14 bases between them. This CDR3 has 14 residues. Germline V gene lookup returns CDR1 SGHAT and CDR2 FQNNGV. CDR3 protein: CASSAGPAGGELFF. CDR3 nucleotide sequence: TGTGCCAGCAGCGCGGGACCCGCCGGCGGGGAGCTGTTTTTT.

There are many counts of this clonotype. The V and J genes are TRBV11-2 and TRBJ2-7, with 9 bases that match TRBD2. Per germline, CDR1 SGHAT and CDR2 FQNNGV. J gave up 5 bases and V 1 base, and 9 bases lay outside the gene matches. CDR3 size: 16 residues. Here the CDR3 reads CASSLGGSGSLNEQYF. CDR3 sequence (DNA): TGTGCCAGCAGCTTAGGAGGTAGCGGGAGCCTCAACGAGCAGTACTTC. Full variable domain (missing parts from reference TRBV11-2 and TRBJ2-7): EAGVAQSPRYKIIEKRQSVAFWCNPISGHATLYWYQQILGQGPKLLIQFQNNGVVDDSQLPKDRFSAERLKGVDSTLKIQPAKLEDSAVYLCASSLGGSGSLNEQYFGPGTRLTVT.

This clonotype was seen many times. The chain joins TRBV7-3 to TRBJ2-5; 7 positions match TRBD2. The germline CDR1 and CDR2 sequences are SGHTA and FQGTGA. The CDR3 is made up of 13 amino acids. After removal of 2 bases from V and 4 bases from J, the junction contained 1 base not matched to a gene. CDR3 coding DNA: TGTGCCAGCAGCTTACAGCGGGGAGAGACCCAGTACTTC. Encoded protein: CASSLQRGETQYF.

Judged by abundance, this clonotype is medium-sized. This chain connects TRBV4-1 to TRBJ2-2; D possibly corresponds to TRBD1 (5 bases). Germline CDR1 and CDR2: MGHRA and YSYEKL. V was pared by 0 bases and J by 6 bases, with 8 bases between. This CDR3 contains 14 residues. CDR3 nucleotides: TGCGCCAGCAGCCAAGATCCCAGGGCCGGGGAGCTGTTTTTT. This codes for CASSQDPRAGELFF.

J is TRBJ2-1 and V is TRBV2; D may be TRBD2 (6 bases). The CDR3 consists of 15 residues. Germline V lookup: CDR1 SNHLY, CDR2 FYNNEI. Trimming cost V 6 bases and J 3 bases, with 15 bases left between them. This CDR3 is CASRNWRANYNEQFF. DNA of the CDR3: TGTGCCAGCAGAAATTGGAGGGCCAACTACAATGAGCAGTTCTTC.

Concerning this clonotype itself: Given a much more abundant clone one base away, this may be a read error. The chain uses TRBV12-3 or TRBV12-4 and TRBJ2-3, with D perhaps matching TRBD1 or TRBD2 (5 bases each). The CDR3 runs to 15 residues. The CDR3 DNA is TGTGCCAGCAGTTTCCGGGACGGCCCCGGGGATACGCTGTATTTT. It translates to CASSFRDGPGDTLYF.

This clonotype was recorded at least ten times. The rearrangement uses TRBV28 and TRBJ2-1; possibly TRBD2 for D (6 bases). CDR3 length equals 14 residues. The V gene lost 3 bases and the J gene lost 10 bases, with 16 bases spanning the gap. Germline V gene data show CDR1 as MDHEN and CDR2 as SYDVKM. This CDR3 is CASSFFGRQYEQFF. The CDR3 coding sequence is TGTGCCAGCAGTTTTTTTGGGAGGCAGTACGAGCAGTTCTTC.

This clonotype counts as medium-sized. This chain uses TRBV20-1 with TRBJ2-1, with 7 bases aligning to TRBD2. CDR1 DFQATT and CDR2 SNEGSKA come from the germline V gene (reference sequence). J lost 2 bases, V lost 1 base, and 5 bases had no gene match. The CDR3 consists of 15 residues. CDR3 nucleotide sequence: TGCAGTGCTAGAGGCGCGGCGGGAGCCTACAATGAGCAGTTCTTC. Translation: CSARGAAGAYNEQFF.